This TCR beta chain derives from a study of blood T cell repertoires in COVID-19. V was pared by 5 bases and J by 7 bases, with 7 bases of the junction left unmatched. The germline V gene encodes CDR1 GTSNPN and CDR2 SVGIG (reference sequence). This CDR3 has 13 residues. Produced via immunoSEQ multiplex PCR; TCRdb's table is partial and in-frame only. The table includes 150,000 to 200,000 clones, around nine tenths detected once. V gene TRBV30 combines with J gene TRBJ1-4, with TRBD1 matching over 7 bases. This TCR derives from a man in his forties with acute or convalescent COVID-19. The sample comprised peripheral blood. The CDR3 DNA reads TGTGCCTGGGAAGCAGGGGGTCGTGAAAAACTGTTTTTT. Protein: CAWEAGGREKLFF.